This is a list of T cell receptor beta chains from one sample in a study of ipilimumab plus nivolumab after autologous stem cell transplantation. Assay used: immunoSEQ multiplex PCR; TCRdb lists only in-frame clones, some missing. The sample has a few thousand clones; about 70% are singletons. The source material was PBMCs, sampled in a trial of ipilimumab plus nivolumab as post-transplant consolidation. All receptors come from a male donor with multiple myeloma. The CDR3 runs from the conserved cysteine through the conserved F or W.

v_call cdr3_aa
TRBV13 CASSRLFGSSGANVLTF
TRBV11-2 CASSPSADNIQYF
TRBV27 CASRRGHGAAMGYTF
TRBV19 CASTETGDASYGYTF
TRBV20-1 CSAQFYEQYF
TRBV7-2 CASSPRGANYGYTF
TRBV7-9 CASSTTLAFF
TRBV6-5 CASSYEAGGGREQYF
TRBV28 CASSLRLAGVFEQYF
TRBV6-1 CASSKDAFGDQPQHF
TRBV27 CASSVGQGPEQFF
TRBV6-1 CASSVRQGRNSPLHF
TRBV27 CASSSIRDNYEQYF
TRBV27 CASSFGASTGDEQFF
TRBV21-1 CASSKGVAVSYEQYF
TRBV4-1 CASSHKDNDGEAFF
TRBV7-9 CASSPWHVTNEKLFF
TRBV9 CASSVRSGEWGTDTQYF
TRBV5-6 CASSLEGLNYGYTF
TRBV18 CASSPMLETQYF
TRBV10-3 CAISDPKGLGVGTDTQYF
TRBV11-2 CASSTPRGPGGNTIYF
TRBV4-2 CASSQDGGSEQFF